The sequence of this T cell receptor (beta chain) was determined in a study of blood T cell repertoires in COVID-19. The germline V gene has CDR1 MNHEY and CDR2 SVGAGI. The CDR3 runs 15 residues. Trimming took off 8 bases at V and 0 bases at J, with 14 bases between the two ends. The protocol was immunoSEQ multiplex PCR, while the TCRdb copy is restricted to in-frame clones and leaves out a portion. The sample contains 56,000 or so clones, about 85% of which appear only once. The gene calls are TRBV6-5 and TRBJ2-1; D unclear. Sequencing input: peripheral blood. This clonotype was obtained from a human donor in a cohort sampled during active COVID-19. The CDR3 DNA follows: TGTGCCAGCCGCGACCGACTGGGCTCCTACAATGAGCAGTTCTTC. It translates to CASRDRLGSYNEQFF.